These 8 T cell receptor beta chains originate from one sample sequenced in a study of blood T cell repertoires in COVID-19. Sequencing used immunoSEQ multiplex PCR; TCRdb keeps in-frame clones, though not all of them. The repertoire consists of under 300,000 clones, with around 81% occurring once and the leading ten covering 1.9%. The sequenced sample was peripheral blood. The receptors shown here come from a man under 40 who had recovered from COVID-19.

V is TRBV27 and J is TRBJ1-2, with 7 bases matching TRBD1. Germline lookup yields CDR1 MNHEY and CDR2 SMNVEV (reference sequence). The CDR3 is 15 amino acids. Germline trimming cut 2 bases from V and 8 bases from J; bases unmatched to any gene: 11. CDR3 nucleotide sequence: TGTGCCAGCAGTTTAACCCCGACAGGGATAAACGGCTACACCTTC. Encoded protein: CASSLTPTGINGYTF.

The chain has TRBV7-7 and TRBJ2-2, with a weak D call TRBD1 (6 bases). The CDR3 totals 14 residues. Germline V gene lookup returns CDR1 SSHAT and CDR2 FNYEAQ (reference sequence). With 5 bases removed from V and 4 bases from J, the gap between germline ends came to 11 bases. The CDR3 coding sequence is TGTGCCAGCAGCCGGACAGAAGCCACCGGGGAGCTGTTTTTT. Residues: CASSRTEATGELFF.

This chain connects TRBV5-4 to TRBJ2-2; 11 bases agree with TRBD2. Germline V gives CDR1 SGHNT, CDR2 YYREEE (reference sequence). There are 17 residues in the CDR3. With 3 bases clipped from V and 2 bases from J, the junction kept 6 bases outside the gene matches. CDR3 loop: CASSSRLAGTNTGELFF. The CDR3 DNA follows: TGTGCCAGCAGCTCCAGACTAGCGGGGACTAACACCGGGGAGCTGTTTTTT.

This chain connects TRBV21-1 to TRBJ1-2. TRBV21-1 is listed as a pseudogene. This CDR3 contains 12 residues. The CDR3 loop is CASSIQAGGYTF. DNA of the CDR3: TGTGCCAGCAGCATACAAGCGGGGGGCTACACCTTC.

This clone was observed a single time. The CDR3 here is CASSQDSTSRSEQFF. CDR3 DNA sequence: TGCGCCAGCAGCCAAGATTCTACTAGCAGGAGTGAGCAGTTCTTC. V and J are TRBV4-1 and TRBJ2-1; TRBD2 might be the D (6 bases). V shed 0 bases and J shed 9 bases, with 15 bases lying between them. The CDR3 has 15 amino acids. The germline gives CDR1 MGHRA, CDR2 YSYEKL.

The chain employs TRBV6-1 and TRBJ1-5; D may be TRBD1 (5 bases). Trimming took 2 bases from V and 4 from J, leaving 6 bases between them. CDR1 and CDR2 (germline): MNHNS, SASEGT. This CDR3 is built from 13 residues. As DNA, the CDR3 is TGTGCCAGCAGTGAAAGGGGAAATCAGCCCCAGCATTTT. Protein: CASSERGNQPQHF.

This rearrangement joins TRBV5-1 to TRBJ2-1; D is possibly TRBD2 (6 bases). The V gene lost 4 bases and the J gene lost 7 bases, with 21 bases spanning the gap. The germline V gene encodes CDR1 SGHRS and CDR2 YFSETQ. The CDR3 has 16 residues. In DNA form, the CDR3 reads TGCGCCAGCAGCCCCCCGGGACTCGGGCCCAGTAATGAGCAGTTCTTC. This codes for CASSPPGLGPSNEQFF.

J is TRBJ1-3 and V is TRBV3-1 (or the pseudogene TRBV3-2), with TRBD1 matching over 12 bases. The CDR3 runs to 17 residues. V dropped 5 bases and J dropped 4; count of bases not matched to a gene: 9. Germline assignment: CDR1 LGHDT and CDR2 YNNKEL (reference sequence). CDR3 coding DNA: TGTGCCAGCAGCAAGGGGACAGGGGGCTATGTGGGAAACACCATATATTTT. Amino acid sequence: CASSKGTGGYVGNTIYF.